The source of this T cell receptor (beta chain) is a study of blood T cell repertoires in COVID-19. The protocol was immunoSEQ multiplex PCR, while the TCRdb copy is restricted to in-frame clones and leaves out a portion. The data hold under 300,000 clones, with 80% to 90% observed a single time. The CDR3 contains 18 residues. The trim removed 1 base at V and 0 bases at J, leaving 10 bases unmatched. CDR1 and CDR2 (germline): MNHEY, SMNVEV (reference sequence). Input material: PBMCs or T cells enriched from blood (not recorded which). The sequence was obtained from a woman aged 35 to 49 who had been exposed to COVID-19. V gene TRBV27 combines with J gene TRBJ2-3; 7 nucleotides agree with TRBD1. The CDR3 here is CASSLYRGYYNSTDTQYF. CDR3 DNA sequence: TGTGCCAGCAGTTTATACAGGGGCTACTATAATAGCACAGATACGCAGTATTTT.